These T cell receptor beta chains were read from a single sample in a study of blood T cell repertoires in COVID-19. TCRdb keeps only in-frame clones here, not all; method: immunoSEQ multiplex PCR. The table includes about 340,000 clones, 88% detected once. The sample was peripheral blood. The receptors come from a woman between 65 and 79 years old with COVID-19, enrolled during active disease. CDR3s include the opening cysteine and the closing phenylalanine or tryptophan. D genes are given only for firm matches. Some rows have no size entry. The others give once, few or many, or a class for an expanded clone.

j_gene,abundance,d_gene,v_gene,CDR3aa,CDR3nt
TRBJ2-5,-,TRBD1,TRBV7-8,CASSLGTGLVQTQYF,TGTGCCAGCAGCTTAGGGACAGGGCTTGTGCAGACCCAGTACTTC
TRBJ2-3,-,TRBD2,TRBV7-2,CASSTLAGGPTDTQYF,TGTGCCAGCAGCACACTAGCGGGGGGCCCCACAGATACGCAGTATTTT
TRBJ1-3,-,-,TRBV6-1,CASSELVHTSGNTIYF,TGTGCCAGCAGTGAATTGGTACACACCTCTGGAAACACCATATATTTT
TRBJ2-3,few,-,TRBV18,CASSPGSTDTQYF,TGTGCCAGCTCACCGGGCAGCACAGATACGCAGTATTTT
TRBJ1-3,-,-,TRBV7-8,CASTNLLAGGNTIYF,TGTGCCAGCACCAATCTCCTGGCGGGGGGAAACACCATATATTTT
TRBJ2-1,-,TRBD2,TRBV7-3,CASSSSGLAGNNEQFF,TGTGCCAGCAGCTCCTCGGGACTAGCGGGGAACAATGAGCAGTTCTTC
TRBJ1-5,-,-,TRBV2,CASSERKDSTARPQHF,TGTGCCAGCAGTGAAAGGAAGGACTCAACCGCTCGGCCCCAGCATTTT
TRBJ1-2,-,TRBD1,TRBV9,CASSARTGGYYGYTF,TGTGCCAGCAGCGCAAGGACAGGGGGCTACTATGGCTACACCTTC
TRBJ2-3,-,-,TRBV7-6,CASSLVYGGSTDTQYF,TGTGCCAGCAGCTTAGTGTACGGGGGTAGCACAGATACGCAGTATTTT
TRBJ2-7,-,TRBD1,TRBV6-6,CASTFLGQGYEQYF,TGTGCCAGCACCTTCTTGGGACAGGGGTACGAGCAGTACTTC
TRBJ1-5,-,-,TRBV6-1,CASSEERAGVQPQHF,TGTGCCAGCAGTGAAGAGAGGGCAGGGGTACAGCCCCAGCATTTT
TRBJ1-6,-,-,TRBV28,CASSLFRGRVNSPLHF,TGTGCCAGCAGTCTCTTTCGGGGGAGGGTCAATTCACCCCTCCACTTT
TRBJ1-2,-,-,TRBV28,CASSLQGIYGYTF,TGTGCCAGCAGTTTACAGGGGATCTATGGCTACACCTTC